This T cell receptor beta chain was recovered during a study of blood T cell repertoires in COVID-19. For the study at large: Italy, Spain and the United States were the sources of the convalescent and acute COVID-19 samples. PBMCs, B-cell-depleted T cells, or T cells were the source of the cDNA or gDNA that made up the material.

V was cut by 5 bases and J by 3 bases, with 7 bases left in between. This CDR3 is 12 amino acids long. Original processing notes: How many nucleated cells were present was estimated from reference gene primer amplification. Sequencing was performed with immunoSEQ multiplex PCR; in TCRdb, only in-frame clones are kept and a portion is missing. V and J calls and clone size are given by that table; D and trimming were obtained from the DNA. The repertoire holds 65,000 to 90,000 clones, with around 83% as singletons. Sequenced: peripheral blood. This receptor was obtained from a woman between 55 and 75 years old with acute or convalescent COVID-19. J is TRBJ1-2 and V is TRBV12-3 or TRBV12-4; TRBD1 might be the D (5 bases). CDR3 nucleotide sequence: TGTGCCAGCAGTCAGACAGACTATGGCTACACCTTC. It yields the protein CASSQTDYGYTF.